The rows below give T cell receptor beta chains drawn from one sample of a study of cytomegalovirus exposure and HLA in healthy donors. TCRdb's copy holds only in-frame clones and misses some; the assay was immunoSEQ multiplex PCR. The sample lists 150,000 to 200,000 clones, around 80% occurring once. Material for sequencing was PBMCs. The receptors come from a woman aged 45-60 years in good health and CMV-seropositive. Each CDR3 is given with its conserved first and last residue. A D gene is named only where the DNA matches it firmly. Where a row states a size, it is once, few, many or the class of an expanded clone; other rows omit it.

v_call: TRBV5-4
j_call: TRBJ1-6
d_call: .
clone_size: .
cdr3_aa: CASSLEQGVSSPLHF
cdr3_nt: TGTGCCAGCAGCTTGGAACAGGGAGTATCCTCACCCCTCCACTTT

v_call: TRBV9
j_call: TRBJ1-3
d_call: .
clone_size: .
cdr3_aa: CASSVGGGEVDTIYF
cdr3_nt: TGTGCCAGCAGCGTAGGTGGAGGGGAGGTCGACACCATATATTTT

v_call: TRBV30
j_call: TRBJ2-2
d_call: .
clone_size: many
cdr3_aa: CAWTRGSTGELFF
cdr3_nt: TGTGCCTGGACCCGGGGGTCCACCGGGGAGCTGTTTTTT

v_call: TRBV2
j_call: TRBJ2-2
d_call: .
clone_size: .
cdr3_aa: CASRGQPTGELFF
cdr3_nt: TGTGCCAGCAGGGGACAACCCACCGGGGAGCTGTTTTTT

v_call: TRBV30
j_call: TRBJ1-5
d_call: .
clone_size: .
cdr3_aa: CAWSGQLNQPQHF
cdr3_nt: TGTGCCTGGAGTGGACAGCTCAATCAGCCCCAGCATTTT

v_call: TRBV7-2
j_call: TRBJ2-2
d_call: TRBD2
clone_size: .
cdr3_aa: CASSLGGLAGLTGELFF
cdr3_nt: TGTGCCAGCAGCTTAGGAGGACTAGCGGGGCTCACCGGGGAGCTGTTTTTT

v_call: TRBV6-1
j_call: TRBJ1-1
d_call: .
clone_size: .
cdr3_aa: CASSEHWANTEAFF
cdr3_nt: TGTGCCAGCAGTGAACATTGGGCGAACACTGAAGCTTTCTTT

v_call: TRBV27
j_call: TRBJ2-3
d_call: .
clone_size: .
cdr3_aa: CASSYRGPGGDTQYF
cdr3_nt: TGTGCCAGCAGTTATCGGGGGCCCGGGGGGGATACGCAGTATTTT

v_call: TRBV29-1
j_call: TRBJ2-1
d_call: TRBD1
clone_size: .
cdr3_aa: CSVDAPRTGSSHEQFF
cdr3_nt: TGCAGCGTTGATGCCCCGAGGACAGGGAGTTCCCATGAGCAGTTCTTC

v_call: TRBV5-1
j_call: TRBJ1-5
d_call: TRBD1
clone_size: .
cdr3_aa: CASSLEQGSQPQHF
cdr3_nt: TGCGCCAGCAGCTTAGAACAGGGGAGCCAGCCCCAGCATTTT

v_call: TRBV7-2
j_call: TRBJ1-1
d_call: .
clone_size: .
cdr3_aa: CASSLGGMGTEAFF
cdr3_nt: TGTGCCAGCAGCTTAGGGGGCATGGGCACTGAAGCTTTCTTT

v_call: TRBV2
j_call: TRBJ2-3
d_call: TRBD1
clone_size: .
cdr3_aa: CASSDLTGYTQYF
cdr3_nt: TGTGCCAGCAGTGATCTGACAGGGTATACGCAGTATTTT

v_call: TRBV25-1
j_call: TRBJ1-5
d_call: TRBD1
clone_size: .
cdr3_aa: CASGGTGFNQPQHF
cdr3_nt: TGTGCCAGCGGTGGGACAGGGTTCAATCAGCCCCAGCATTTT

v_call: TRBV5-5
j_call: TRBJ2-3
d_call: .
clone_size: .
cdr3_aa: CASSFGPGTDTQYF
cdr3_nt: TGTGCCAGCAGCTTTGGGCCGGGGACAGATACGCAGTATTTT

v_call: TRBV7-9
j_call: TRBJ2-2
d_call: TRBD1
clone_size: .
cdr3_aa: CASSLLRQGDLNTGELFF
cdr3_nt: TGTGCCAGCAGCCTACTGAGACAGGGGGATCTGAACACCGGGGAGCTGTTTTTT